This T cell receptor (beta chain) was profiled in a study of shared clonotypes between healthy human individuals. Each of the donors was a healthy adult who was HIV-negative and had not had a recent acute infection or vaccination. Caucasian adults living in Nashville, Tennessee, provided all samples. Study-level points and caveats: Only blood was sampled; tissue repertoires likely differ. Across subsets, estimated richness was generally greater for naive than for memory populations.

About this clone itself: Its antigen is unidentified.

TCRdb's table, derived via immunoSEQ multiplex PCR, lists solely in-frame clones and lacks some. Seen here are under 600,000 clones, approximately 95% observed once, and the top ten hold around 0.067%. Germline values: CDR1 KGHSH, CDR2 LQKENI. The CDR3 consists of 16 residues. The germline V and J ends were trimmed by 0 bases and 1 base, with 13 bases remaining between them. The sequencing sample was made of naive CD4+ T cells sorted from blood. Subset described: CD45RA+ positively selected. The rearrangement links TRBV18 to TRBJ2-7; D assignment may be TRBD1 or TRBD2 (5 bases each). This receptor was taken from a woman in her 30s in good health. The CDR3 DNA is TGTGCCAGCTCACCACCTACAGGACTGGCGTCCTACGAGCAGTACTTC. Its protein is CASSPPTGLASYEQYF.